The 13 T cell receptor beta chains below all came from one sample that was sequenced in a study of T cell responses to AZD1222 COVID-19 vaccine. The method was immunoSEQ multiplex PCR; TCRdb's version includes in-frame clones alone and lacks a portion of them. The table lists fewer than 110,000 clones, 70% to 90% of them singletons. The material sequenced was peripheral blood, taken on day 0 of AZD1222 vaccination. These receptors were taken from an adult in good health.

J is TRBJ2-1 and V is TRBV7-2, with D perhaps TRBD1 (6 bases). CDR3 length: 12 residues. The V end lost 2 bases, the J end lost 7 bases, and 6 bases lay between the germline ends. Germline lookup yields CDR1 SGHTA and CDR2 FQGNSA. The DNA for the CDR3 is TGTGCCAGCAGCTTACAGGGGAATGAGCAGTTCTTC. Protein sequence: CASSLQGNEQFF.

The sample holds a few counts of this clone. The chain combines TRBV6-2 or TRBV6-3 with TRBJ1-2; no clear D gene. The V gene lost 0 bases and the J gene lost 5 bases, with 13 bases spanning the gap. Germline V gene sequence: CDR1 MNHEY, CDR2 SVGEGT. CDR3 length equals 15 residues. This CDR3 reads CASSYSPLATYGYTF. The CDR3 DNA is TGTGCCAGCAGTTACTCTCCACTCGCCACATATGGCTACACCTTC.

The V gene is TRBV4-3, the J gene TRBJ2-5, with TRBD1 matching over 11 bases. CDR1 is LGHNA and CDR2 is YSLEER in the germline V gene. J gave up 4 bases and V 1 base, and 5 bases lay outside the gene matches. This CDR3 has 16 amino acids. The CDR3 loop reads CASSQGGTGGRETQYF. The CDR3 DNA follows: TGCGCCAGCAGCCAAGGAGGGACAGGGGGTCGAGAGACCCAGTACTTC.

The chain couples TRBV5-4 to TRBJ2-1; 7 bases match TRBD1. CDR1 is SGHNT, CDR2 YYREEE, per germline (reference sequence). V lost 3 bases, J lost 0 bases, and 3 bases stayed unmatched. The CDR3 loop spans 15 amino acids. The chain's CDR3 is CASSSGQISYNEQFF. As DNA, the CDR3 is TGTGCCAGCAGCTCGGGACAGATCTCCTACAATGAGCAGTTCTTC.

Here the CDR3 DNA reads TGTGCCAGCTCACCTGGACAGGGGGCCTACGAAAAACTGTTTTTT. It encodes CASSPGQGAYEKLFF. V and J are TRBV18 and TRBJ1-4; 11 bases are a match to TRBD1. CDR1 KGHSH and CDR2 LQKENI come from the germline V gene. Trimming cost V 3 bases and J 8 bases; bases outside gene matches: 5. CDR3 length equals 15 residues. Complete variable domain (other parts from reference TRBV18 and TRBJ1-4): NAGVMQNPRHLVRRRGQEARLRCSPMKGHSHVYWYRQLPEEGLKFMVYLQKENIIDESGMPKERFSAEFPKEGPSILRIQQVVRGDSAAYFCASSPGQGAYEKLFFGSGTQLSVL.

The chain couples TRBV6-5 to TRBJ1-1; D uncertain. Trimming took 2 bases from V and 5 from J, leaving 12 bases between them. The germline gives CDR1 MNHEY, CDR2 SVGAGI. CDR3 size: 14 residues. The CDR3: CASSYVGSRTEAFF. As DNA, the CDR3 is TGTGCCAGCAGTTACGTGGGGAGTCGAACTGAAGCTTTCTTT.

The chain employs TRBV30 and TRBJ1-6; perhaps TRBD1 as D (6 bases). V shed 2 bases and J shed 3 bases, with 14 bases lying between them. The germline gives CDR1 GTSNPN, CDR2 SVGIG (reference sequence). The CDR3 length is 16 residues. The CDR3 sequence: CAWSIAGASYNSPLHF. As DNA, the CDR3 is TGTGCCTGGAGTATTGCGGGGGCAAGCTATAATTCACCCCTCCACTTT.

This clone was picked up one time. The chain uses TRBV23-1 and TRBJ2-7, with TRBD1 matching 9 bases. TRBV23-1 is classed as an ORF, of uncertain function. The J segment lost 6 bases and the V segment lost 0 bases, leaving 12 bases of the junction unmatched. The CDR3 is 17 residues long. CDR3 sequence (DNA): TGCGCCAGCAGTCAATCACCGGACAGGGGTAGGGGATCCGAGCAGTACTTC. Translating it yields CASSQSPDRGRGSEQYF.

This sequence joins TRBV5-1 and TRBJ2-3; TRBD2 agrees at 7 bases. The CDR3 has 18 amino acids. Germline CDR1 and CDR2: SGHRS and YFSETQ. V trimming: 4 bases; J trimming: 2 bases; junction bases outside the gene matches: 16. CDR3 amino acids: CASSHTPSGGATTDTQYF. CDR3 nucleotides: TGCGCCAGCAGCCATACCCCTTCGGGGGGAGCCACCACAGATACGCAGTATTTT. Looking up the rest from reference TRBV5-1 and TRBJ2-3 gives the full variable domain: KAGVTQTPRYLIKTRGQQVTLSCSPISGHRSVSWYQQTPGQGLQFLFEYFSETQRNKGNFPGRFSGRQFSNSRSEMNVSTLELGDSALYLCASSHTPSGGATTDTQYFGPGTRLTVL.

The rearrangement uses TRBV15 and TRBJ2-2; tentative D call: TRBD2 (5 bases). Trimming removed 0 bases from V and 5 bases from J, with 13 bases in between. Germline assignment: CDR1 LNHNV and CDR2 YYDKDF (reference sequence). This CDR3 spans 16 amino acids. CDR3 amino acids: CATSRDISGLTGELFF. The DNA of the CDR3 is TGTGCCACCAGCAGAGACATAAGCGGATTAACCGGGGAGCTGTTTTTT.

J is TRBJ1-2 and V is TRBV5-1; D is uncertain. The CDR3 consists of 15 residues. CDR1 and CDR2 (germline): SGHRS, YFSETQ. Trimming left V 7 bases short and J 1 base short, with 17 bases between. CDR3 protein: CASQPLDGYNYGYTF. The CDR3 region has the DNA TGCGCCAGCCAGCCACTCGACGGATATAACTATGGCTACACCTTC.

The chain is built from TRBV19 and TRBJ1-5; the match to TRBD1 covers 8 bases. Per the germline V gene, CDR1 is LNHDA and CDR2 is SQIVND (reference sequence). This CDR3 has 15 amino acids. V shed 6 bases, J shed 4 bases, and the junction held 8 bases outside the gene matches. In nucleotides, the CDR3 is TGTGCCAGTAGCCCGGACAGGGCAGAGAATCAGCCCCAGCATTTT. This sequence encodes CASSPDRAENQPQHF.

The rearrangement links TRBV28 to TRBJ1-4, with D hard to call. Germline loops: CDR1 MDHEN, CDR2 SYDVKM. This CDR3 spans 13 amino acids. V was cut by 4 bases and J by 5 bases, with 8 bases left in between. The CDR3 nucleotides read TGTGCCAGCAGTTGGACGGTAAATGAAAAACTGTTTTTT. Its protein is CASSWTVNEKLFF.